This TCR beta chain derives from a study of blood T cell repertoires in COVID-19. Whole-study context: Researchers got acute and convalescent COVID-19 samples from the United States, Italy and Spain. From T cells, B-cell-depleted T cells, or PBMCs came the material, which was cDNA or gDNA.

Per the original data handling: Reference gene primer amplification in the assay estimated nucleated cell counts. Sequencing was performed with immunoSEQ multiplex PCR; in TCRdb, only in-frame clones are kept and a portion is missing. The D gene and trimming were derived from the DNA, and the V and J assignments and clone size from that table. There are some 200,000 clones in the sample; about nine tenths occur only once, and 2.6% lies in the top ten. Participants, roughly 18 to 90 years old, spanned approximately 26 US areas. Germline V gives CDR1 LGHNA, CDR2 YNFKEQ. The CDR3 runs to 15 residues. V shed 3 bases, J shed 5 bases, and the junction held 10 bases outside the gene matches.

This sequence originates from a young woman who had recovered from COVID-19. The chain has TRBV4-2 and TRBJ2-7; TRBD2 matches at 7 bases. The sample comprised PBMCs or T cells enriched from blood (not recorded which). The chain's CDR3 is CASSQTRLARDEQYF. Here the CDR3 DNA reads TGTGCCAGCAGCCAGACTAGACTAGCACGCGACGAGCAGTACTTC.